Listed here are 5 T cell receptor beta chains from one sample, sequenced in a study of T-cell reconstitution after alpha-beta-depleted transplantation in children. Unique molecular identifiers were incorporated when the TCRbeta library was constructed. TCRdb redid the calling of the PCR reads with MiXCR, one entry per CDR3 protein. The table lists roughly 100,000 distinct CDR3 sequences, roughly 7.6% of them singletons. The sequenced sample was PBMCs, obtained before TCRalphabeta/CD19-depleted stem cell transplant. The receptors stem from a boy aged 2-9 years with acute lymphoblastic leukemia, due to receive a stem cell transplant.

The V gene is TRBV12-3 or TRBV12-4, the J gene TRBJ2-2; a possible D gene is TRBD1 (5 bases). Trimming removed 4 bases from V and 9 bases from J, with 9 bases in between. This CDR3 is built from 12 residues. CDR3 loop: CASSSGPWELFF. CDR3 DNA sequence: TGTGCCAGCAGTTCAGGGCCCTGGGAGCTGTTTTTT.

The chain is built from TRBV12-3 or TRBV12-4 and TRBJ1-2; 9 bases line up with TRBD1. This CDR3 is built from 14 residues. The V and J ends lost 6 bases and 4 bases, in that order; junction bases with no gene match: 6. The CDR3 loop reads CASSPGQGTYGYTF. CDR3 bases: TGTGCCAGCAGCCCCGGACAGGGGACCTATGGCTACACCTTC.

This clonotype was counted between two and nine times. The chain employs TRBV20-1 and TRBJ1-6; a possible D gene is TRBD1 (6 bases). Between the trimmed V and J ends, which lost 2 bases and 14 bases, there was a span of 13 bases. CDR1 and CDR2 (germline): DFQATT, SNEGSKA (reference sequence). This CDR3 region has 12 residues. The CDR3 DNA reads TGCAGTGCTAGAAAAACAGGGTACTCCCTCCACTTT. Translating it yields CSARKTGYSLHF.

This clonotype was counted many times. The genes are TRBV25-1 and TRBJ2-3; 9 bases are shared with TRBD2. The V segment lost 4 bases and the J segment 5 bases; nucleotides outside the gene matches: 7. CDR1 and CDR2 from the germline V gene are MGHDK and SYGVNS. This CDR3 contains 15 residues. The CDR3 region has the DNA TGTGCCAGCAGTGGTAGCGGGGGCAGGAAAGATACGCAGTATTTT. Its protein is CASSGSGGRKDTQYF.

This chain joins TRBV20-1 and TRBJ1-2, with a weak D call TRBD1 (5 bases). Germline-derived CDR1 and CDR2 are DFQATT and SNEGSKA (reference sequence). This CDR3 region has 14 residues. Trimming took 6 bases from V and 2 from J, leaving 16 bases between them. The CDR3 is CSALTETLNYGYTF. In nucleotides, the CDR3 is TGCAGTGCGTTGACAGAGACCCTCAACTATGGCTACACCTTC.